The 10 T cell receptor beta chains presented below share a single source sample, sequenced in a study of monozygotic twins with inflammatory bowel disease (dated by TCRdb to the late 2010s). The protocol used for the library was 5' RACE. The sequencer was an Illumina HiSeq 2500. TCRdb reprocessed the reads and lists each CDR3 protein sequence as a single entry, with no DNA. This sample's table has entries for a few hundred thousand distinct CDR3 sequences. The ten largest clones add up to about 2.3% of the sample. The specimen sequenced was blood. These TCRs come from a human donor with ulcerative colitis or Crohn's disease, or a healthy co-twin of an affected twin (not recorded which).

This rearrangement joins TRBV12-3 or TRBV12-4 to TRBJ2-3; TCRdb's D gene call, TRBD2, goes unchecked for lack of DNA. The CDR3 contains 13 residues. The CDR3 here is CASSLRYSETQYF.

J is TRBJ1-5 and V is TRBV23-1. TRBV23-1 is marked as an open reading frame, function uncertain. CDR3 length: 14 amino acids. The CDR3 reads CAISHGGGNQPQHF.

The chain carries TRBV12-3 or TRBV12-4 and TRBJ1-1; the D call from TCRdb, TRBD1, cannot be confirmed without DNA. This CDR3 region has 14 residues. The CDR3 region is CASSFTGQNTEAFF.

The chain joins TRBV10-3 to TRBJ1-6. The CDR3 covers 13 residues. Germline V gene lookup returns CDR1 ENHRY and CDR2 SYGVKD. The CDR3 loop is CAIREAPNSPLHF.

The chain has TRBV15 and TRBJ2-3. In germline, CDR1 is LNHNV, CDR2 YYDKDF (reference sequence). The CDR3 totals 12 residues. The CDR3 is CATSIALDTQYF.

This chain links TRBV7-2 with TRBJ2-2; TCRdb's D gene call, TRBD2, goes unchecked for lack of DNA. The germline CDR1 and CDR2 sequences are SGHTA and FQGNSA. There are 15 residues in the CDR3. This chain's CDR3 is CASRSGLPNTGELFF.

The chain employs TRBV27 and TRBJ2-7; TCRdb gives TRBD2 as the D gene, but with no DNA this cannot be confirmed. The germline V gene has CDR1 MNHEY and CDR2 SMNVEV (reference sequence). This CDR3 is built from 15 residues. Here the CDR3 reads CASSLRGPLTYEQYF.

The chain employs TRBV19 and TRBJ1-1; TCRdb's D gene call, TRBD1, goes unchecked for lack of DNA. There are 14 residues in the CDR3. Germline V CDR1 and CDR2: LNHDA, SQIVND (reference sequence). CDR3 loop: CASRTGRTNTEAFF. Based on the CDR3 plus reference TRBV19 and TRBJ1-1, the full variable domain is DGGITQSPKYLFRKEGQNVTLSCEQNLNHDAMYWYRQDPGQGLRLIYYSQIVNDFQKGDIAEGYSVSREKKESFPLTVTSAQKNPTAFYLCASRTGRTNTEAFFGQGTRLTVV.

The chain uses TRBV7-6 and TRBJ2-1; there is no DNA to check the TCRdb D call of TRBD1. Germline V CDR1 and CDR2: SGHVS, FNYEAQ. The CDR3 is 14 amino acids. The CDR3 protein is CASSKDRVGDEQFF. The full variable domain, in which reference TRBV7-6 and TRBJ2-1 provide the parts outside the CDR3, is GAGVSQSPRYKVTKRGQDVALRCDPISGHVSLYWYRQALGQGPEFLTYFNYEAQQDKSGLPNDRFSAERPEGSISTLTIQRTEQRDSAMYRCASSKDRVGDEQFFGPGTRLTVL.

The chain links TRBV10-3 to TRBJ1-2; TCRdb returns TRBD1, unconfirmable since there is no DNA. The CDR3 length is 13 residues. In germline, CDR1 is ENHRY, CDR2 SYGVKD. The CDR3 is CAIRDEGASGYTF.